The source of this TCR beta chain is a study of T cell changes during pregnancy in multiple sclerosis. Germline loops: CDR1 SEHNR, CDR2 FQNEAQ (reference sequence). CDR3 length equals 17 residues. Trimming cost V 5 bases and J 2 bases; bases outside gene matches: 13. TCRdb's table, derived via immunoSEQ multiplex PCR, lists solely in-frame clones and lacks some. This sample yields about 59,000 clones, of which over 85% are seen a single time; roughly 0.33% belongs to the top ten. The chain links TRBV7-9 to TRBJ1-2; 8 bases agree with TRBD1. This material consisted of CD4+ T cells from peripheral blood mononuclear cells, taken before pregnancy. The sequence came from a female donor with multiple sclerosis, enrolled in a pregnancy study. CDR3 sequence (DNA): TGTGCCAGCAGCCTCCTACTTAGCCAGGGGGCAAACTATGGCTACACCTTC. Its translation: CASSLLLSQGANYGYTF.